This is a list of T cell receptor beta chains from one sample in a study of blood T cell repertoires in COVID-19. TCRdb's copy holds only in-frame clones and misses some; the assay was immunoSEQ multiplex PCR. The sample lists around 190,000 clones; roughly 88% were seen once. Sequencing was carried out using peripheral blood. The receptors here all came from a human donor in a cohort sampled during active COVID-19. Both conserved end residues are part of each CDR3. D genes are given only for firm matches. Where a row states a size, it is once, few, many or the class of an expanded clone; other rows omit it.

d_call: TRBD2; j_call: TRBJ2-1; v_call: TRBV29-1; clone_size: -; cdr3_aa: CSVEDRVAGFF; cdr3_nt: TGCAGCGTTGAAGATCGAGTAGCGGGTTTCTTC
d_call: TRBD2; j_call: TRBJ2-2; v_call: TRBV11-2; clone_size: -; cdr3_aa: CASRGLGSTGELFF; cdr3_nt: TGTGCCAGCAGGGGACTAGGGAGCACCGGGGAGCTGTTTTTT
d_call: -; j_call: TRBJ1-2; v_call: TRBV27; clone_size: -; cdr3_aa: CASSFSGNYGYTF; cdr3_nt: TGTGCCAGCAGTTTTAGCGGAAACTATGGCTACACCTTC
d_call: -; j_call: TRBJ1-2; v_call: TRBV28; clone_size: once; cdr3_aa: CASSPSGGAAGYTF; cdr3_nt: TGTGCCAGCAGTCCTTCGGGGGGCGCGGCTGGCTACACCTTC
d_call: -; j_call: TRBJ2-1; v_call: TRBV3-1/TRBV3-2; clone_size: -; cdr3_aa: CASSQGGSGLRFF; cdr3_nt: TGTGCCAGCAGCCAAGGCGGCTCCGGACTGCGGTTCTTC
d_call: TRBD1; j_call: TRBJ1-2; v_call: TRBV19; clone_size: -; cdr3_aa: CASRSTGGGYGYTF; cdr3_nt: TGTGCCAGTAGGTCGACAGGGGGCGGCTATGGCTACACCTTC
d_call: TRBD1; j_call: TRBJ1-1; v_call: TRBV28; clone_size: once; cdr3_aa: CASSSDREVAFF; cdr3_nt: TGTGCCAGCAGTTCGGACAGGGAAGTAGCTTTCTTT
d_call: TRBD1; j_call: TRBJ1-6; v_call: TRBV28; clone_size: -; cdr3_aa: CASRATGNSNSPLHF; cdr3_nt: TGTGCCAGCAGAGCGACAGGGAATTCCAATTCACCCCTCCACTTT
d_call: -; j_call: TRBJ1-6; v_call: TRBV19; clone_size: -; cdr3_aa: CASTKDKPPLHF; cdr3_nt: TGTGCCAGTACAAAGGACAAGCCACCCCTCCACTTT
d_call: TRBD1; j_call: TRBJ2-7; v_call: TRBV15; clone_size: -; cdr3_aa: CATSRDRTGTYEQYF; cdr3_nt: TGTGCCACCAGCAGAGATAGGACAGGCACCTACGAGCAGTACTTC
d_call: -; j_call: TRBJ2-5; v_call: TRBV6-5; clone_size: -; cdr3_aa: CASSYSGAQETQYF; cdr3_nt: TGTGCCAGCAGTTACTCAGGGGCACAAGAGACCCAGTACTTC
d_call: TRBD1; j_call: TRBJ2-5; v_call: TRBV18; clone_size: -; cdr3_aa: CASSPGQGYETQYF; cdr3_nt: TGTGCCAGCTCACCCGGACAGGGATACGAGACCCAGTACTTC
d_call: -; j_call: TRBJ2-7; v_call: TRBV30; clone_size: -; cdr3_aa: CAWMDTHEQYF; cdr3_nt: TGTGCCTGGATGGACACCCACGAGCAGTACTTC
d_call: TRBD1; j_call: TRBJ2-5; v_call: TRBV11-1; clone_size: -; cdr3_aa: CASSPPGGRETQYF; cdr3_nt: TGTGCCAGCAGTCCGCCAGGGGGCAGGGAGACCCAGTACTTC
d_call: -; j_call: TRBJ1-1; v_call: TRBV7-7; clone_size: -; cdr3_aa: CASSLGAGTEAFF; cdr3_nt: TGTGCTAGCAGCTTAGGGGCTGGGACTGAAGCTTTCTTT
d_call: TRBD2; j_call: TRBJ2-2; v_call: TRBV7-2; clone_size: -; cdr3_aa: CASSLDSGRSTGELFF; cdr3_nt: TGTGCCAGCAGCTTAGATAGCGGGAGGTCCACCGGGGAGCTGTTTTTT
d_call: -; j_call: TRBJ2-1; v_call: TRBV5-1; clone_size: -; cdr3_aa: CASSLVAQNEQFF; cdr3_nt: TGCGCCAGCAGCTTGGTTGCCCAGAATGAGCAGTTCTTC
d_call: -; j_call: TRBJ2-1; v_call: TRBV7-2; clone_size: -; cdr3_aa: CASSLGGLQFF; cdr3_nt: TGTGCCAGCAGCCTCGGCGGGCTGCAGTTCTTC
d_call: TRBD1; j_call: TRBJ2-7; v_call: TRBV18; clone_size: -; cdr3_aa: CASSRQGDGEQYF; cdr3_nt: TGTGCCAGCTCACGACAGGGTGATGGCGAGCAGTACTTC
d_call: TRBD1; j_call: TRBJ2-6; v_call: TRBV28; clone_size: -; cdr3_aa: CASRPEGQGVAGANVLTF; cdr3_nt: TGTGCCAGCAGACCAGAGGGACAGGGGGTTGCTGGGGCCAACGTCCTGACTTTC
d_call: TRBD1; j_call: TRBJ2-5; v_call: TRBV27; clone_size: -; cdr3_aa: CASSSHQGAETQYF; cdr3_nt: TGTGCCAGCAGTTCCCACCAGGGGGCCGAGACCCAGTACTTC
d_call: -; j_call: TRBJ2-7; v_call: TRBV6-5; clone_size: -; cdr3_aa: CASSYTKGGSNHEQYF; cdr3_nt: TGTGCCAGCAGTTACACTAAAGGAGGGAGTAACCACGAGCAGTACTTC
d_call: TRBD1; j_call: TRBJ2-1; v_call: TRBV27; clone_size: -; cdr3_aa: CASSLSATGVGEQFF; cdr3_nt: TGTGCCAGCAGTTTATCAGCGACAGGGGTTGGTGAGCAGTTCTTC
d_call: TRBD2; j_call: TRBJ2-3; v_call: TRBV28; clone_size: -; cdr3_aa: CASSQTGLAETDTQYF; cdr3_nt: TGTGCCAGCAGTCAAACGGGACTAGCGGAAACAGATACGCAGTATTTT
d_call: -; j_call: TRBJ1-5; v_call: TRBV27; clone_size: -; cdr3_aa: CASRTDSSNQPQHF; cdr3_nt: TGTGCCAGCAGGACGGACAGTAGCAATCAGCCCCAGCATTTT
d_call: -; j_call: TRBJ2-1; v_call: TRBV27; clone_size: -; cdr3_aa: CASSFRGGRGNEQFF; cdr3_nt: TGTGCCAGCAGTTTTAGGGGGGGAAGGGGCAATGAGCAGTTCTTC
d_call: TRBD2; j_call: TRBJ2-1; v_call: TRBV24-1; clone_size: -; cdr3_aa: CATSDGGTGTSGIRDEQFF; cdr3_nt: TGTGCCACCAGTGACGGGGGGACCGGGACTAGCGGGATCAGGGATGAGCAGTTCTTC
d_call: -; j_call: TRBJ2-7; v_call: TRBV3-1/TRBV3-2; clone_size: -; cdr3_aa: CASSPTGGQSYEQYF; cdr3_nt: TGTGCCAGCAGCCCGACCGGGGGACAGTCATACGAGCAGTACTTC
d_call: TRBD1; j_call: TRBJ2-3; v_call: TRBV6-6; clone_size: -; cdr3_aa: CASSYGTGSTDTQYF; cdr3_nt: TGTGCCAGCAGTTACGGGACAGGGAGCACAGATACGCAGTATTTT
d_call: -; j_call: TRBJ2-2; v_call: TRBV6-2/TRBV6-3; clone_size: -; cdr3_aa: CASSYRLATSGELFF; cdr3_nt: TGTGCCAGCAGTTACCGGCTAGCGACATCCGGGGAGCTGTTTTTT
d_call: TRBD2; j_call: TRBJ2-7; v_call: TRBV10-3; clone_size: -; cdr3_aa: CAISDRGEDYEQYF; cdr3_nt: TGTGCCATCAGCGATCGGGGGGAAGACTACGAGCAGTACTTC
d_call: -; j_call: TRBJ2-7; v_call: TRBV5-6; clone_size: -; cdr3_aa: CASSLSYTYEQYF; cdr3_nt: TGTGCCAGCAGCTTGTCTTATACCTACGAGCAGTACTTC
d_call: -; j_call: TRBJ1-5; v_call: TRBV11-2; clone_size: -; cdr3_aa: CASSPGDGRLRGQPQHF; cdr3_nt: TGTGCCAGCAGCCCAGGGGATGGCAGGCTTCGAGGGCAGCCCCAGCATTTT